The next 26 T cell receptor beta chains were all read from a single sample in a study of control samples from healthy donors and cancer patients. Here immunoSEQ multiplex PCR was the method, and the copy in TCRdb shows in-frame clones only, minus some. The sample has about 130,000 clones, around 92% seen once; the top ten hold around 0.52%. The source material was PBMCs. Source of these receptors: an elderly man with head and neck cancer.

This clone was detected once. The chain uses TRBV9 and TRBJ1-3; D possibly corresponds to TRBD1 (6 bases). CDR3 length equals 14 residues. Deletions cut 7 bases from V and 0 bases from J, with 11 bases between. Germline V gives CDR1 SGDLS, CDR2 YYNGEE. Here the CDR3 reads CASGGDTSGNTIYF. Written as DNA, the CDR3 is TGTGCCAGCGGTGGGGACACCTCTGGAAACACCATATATTTT.

This rearrangement joins TRBV29-1 to TRBJ1-2; D not resolved. Germline loops: CDR1 SQVTM, CDR2 ANQGSEA. The CDR3 loop spans 12 amino acids. Trimming removed 5 bases at V and 0 bases at J, with 7 bases between. The CDR3 protein is CSVKLSNYGYTF. DNA for the CDR3: TGCAGCGTTAAGCTTTCTAACTATGGCTACACCTTC. Complete variable domain (other parts from reference TRBV29-1 and TRBJ1-2): SAVISQKPSRDICQRGTSLTIQCQVDSQVTMMFWYRQQPGQSLTLIATANQGSEATYESGFVIDKFPISRPNLTFSTLTVSNMSPEDSSIYLCSVKLSNYGYTFGSGTRLTVV.

CDR3 sequence reads: CASTRFRGEGGYTF. The DNA of the CDR3 is TGTGCCAGCACCCGGTTCAGGGGGGAAGGAGGCTACACCTTC. This chain links TRBV27 with TRBJ1-2, with 7 bases matching TRBD1. V gave up 7 bases and J gave up 8 bases; unmatched junction bases: 13. The CDR3 has 14 amino acids. Germline CDR1 reads MNHEY; CDR2 reads SMNVEV (reference sequence).

The CDR3 reads CASTRDSLNNEQFF. The CDR3 coding sequence is TGTGCCAGCACCCGGGACAGCCTTAACAATGAGCAGTTCTTC. V and J are TRBV6-6 and TRBJ2-1; 7 bases line up with TRBD1. Trimming cost V 7 bases and J 5 bases; bases outside gene matches: 8. The germline V gene encodes CDR1 MNHNY and CDR2 SVGAGI (reference sequence). CDR3 length: 14 amino acids.

V gene TRBV5-1 combines with J gene TRBJ1-2, with D possibly being TRBD1 (5 bases). Per germline, CDR1 SGHRS and CDR2 YFSETQ. The V end lost 4 bases, the J end lost 4 bases, and 17 bases lay between the germline ends. The CDR3 totals 15 residues. CDR3 DNA: TGCGCCAGCAGCACACACACCGGGACCATCTATGGCTACACCTTC. Its protein is CASSTHTGTIYGYTF.

The chain is built from TRBV19 and TRBJ1-2; D perhaps matches TRBD1 (5 bases). CDR3 size: 14 residues. Per germline, CDR1 LNHDA and CDR2 SQIVND (reference sequence). V dropped 9 bases and J dropped 8 bases, with 22 bases sitting between them. The CDR3, as DNA: TGTGCCAGCACCGGGGGGTCCCAGGGAGCCGGCTACACCTTC. It is translated as CASTGGSQGAGYTF.

The genes are TRBV9 and TRBJ2-3, with D possibly being TRBD2 (5 bases). The V gene's germline CDR1 is SGDLS and CDR2 YYNGEE. Trimming cost V 3 bases and J 6 bases, with 8 bases left between them. This CDR3 is built from 12 residues. The CDR3 reads CASSARTDTQYF. The CDR3 DNA reads TGTGCCAGCAGCGCGCGGACTGATACGCAGTATTTT.

This chain connects TRBV5-1 to TRBJ2-1; the match to TRBD2 covers 8 bases. The CDR3 sequence is 16 residues long. V trimming: 0 bases; J trimming: 0 bases; junction bases outside the gene matches: 2. Germline assignment: CDR1 SGHRS and CDR2 YFSETQ. The CDR3 sequence is CASSLAGLASYNEQFF. Here the CDR3 DNA reads TGCGCCAGCAGCTTGGCCGGACTAGCCTCCTACAATGAGCAGTTCTTC.

The gene calls are TRBV19 and TRBJ1-5, with D unresolved. The CDR3 extends over 13 amino acids. From germline, CDR1 is LNHDA and CDR2 SQIVND (reference sequence). V was cut by 1 base and J by 5 bases, with 6 bases left in between. CDR3 amino acids: CASSIVGDQPQHF. The CDR3 nucleotides read TGTGCCAGTAGTATAGTGGGCGATCAGCCCCAGCATTTT.

J is TRBJ1-2 and V is TRBV6-1; no reliable D call. This CDR3 comprises 13 residues. V lost 5 bases to trimming and J lost 3 bases, with 10 bases between them. In germline, CDR1 is MNHNS, CDR2 SASEGT. CDR3 in DNA: TGTGCCAGCAGTTTGAAGGAAGACTATGGCTACACCTTC. Its protein product is CASSLKEDYGYTF.

The chain couples TRBV3-1 (or the pseudogene TRBV3-2) to TRBJ1-2; possibly TRBD1 for D (5 bases). Looked up from germline, CDR1 is LGHDT and CDR2 is YNNKEL (reference sequence). Deletions cut 5 bases from V and 6 bases from J, with 13 bases between. The CDR3 extends over 13 amino acids. The CDR3 DNA follows: TGTGCCAGCAGCGTCGACAGATCCCATGGCTACACCTTC. Translating it yields CASSVDRSHGYTF.

Only one count was recorded for this clone. The gene calls are TRBV3-1 (or the pseudogene TRBV3-2) and TRBJ2-4; 12 nucleotides match TRBD2. Trimming cost V 0 bases and J 3 bases; bases outside gene matches: 6. This CDR3 comprises 18 residues. Germline CDR1 is LGHDT and CDR2 is YNNKEL (reference sequence). CDR3 bases: TGTGCCAGCAGCCAAGATCCGACTAGCGGGAGAGTCAAAAACATTCAGTACTTC. It encodes CASSQDPTSGRVKNIQYF.

This chain connects TRBV18 to TRBJ1-4; no reliable D call. The CDR3 has 15 amino acids. The V end was cut by 0 bases, the J end by 0 bases, with 5 bases between. CDR1 is KGHSH and CDR2 is LQKENI in the germline V gene. The CDR3 DNA reads TGTGCCAGCTCACCACCCGGATCAACTAATGAAAAACTGTTTTTT. It yields the protein CASSPPGSTNEKLFF.

This chain joins TRBV19 and TRBJ2-6; 8 bases map to TRBD1. V was clipped by 0 bases and J by 0 bases; unmatched bases: 7. The CDR3 is 19 amino acids. Germline V gene lookup returns CDR1 LNHDA and CDR2 SQIVND (reference sequence). CDR3 sequence: CASSIEKGTGRSGANVLTF. CDR3 coding DNA: TGTGCCAGTAGTATAGAGAAGGGGACAGGACGCTCTGGGGCCAACGTCCTGACTTTC.

This clone appeared once. The CDR3 sequence is CASSPVGANYGYTF. The CDR3 DNA is TGTGCCAGCAGCCCAGTGGGCGCTAACTATGGCTACACCTTC. V is TRBV7-9 and J is TRBJ1-2; the D is unclear. Trimming cost V 5 bases and J 0 bases, with 10 bases left between them. CDR1 is SEHNR, CDR2 FQNEAQ, per germline (reference sequence). The CDR3 has 14 amino acids.

This rearrangement joins TRBV11-2 to TRBJ1-2; 7 nucleotides match TRBD1. The trim removed 5 bases at V and 6 bases at J, leaving 9 bases unmatched. Germline lookup yields CDR1 SGHAT and CDR2 FQNNGV. The CDR3 is 14 amino acids. The CDR3 loop reads CASSLRTGGHGYTF. The CDR3 nucleotides read TGTGCCAGCAGCCTAAGGACAGGAGGCCATGGCTACACCTTC.

This sequence joins TRBV7-9 and TRBJ2-7; TRBD2 aligns across 13 bases. V was clipped by 5 bases and J by 1 base; unmatched bases: 5. CDR3 size: 16 residues. CDR1 SEHNR and CDR2 FQNEAQ come from the germline V gene (reference sequence). The CDR3 sequence: CASSRTSGGPSYEQYF. The CDR3 region has the DNA TGTGCCAGCAGCCGGACTAGCGGGGGTCCTTCCTACGAGCAGTACTTC.

V and J are TRBV5-5 and TRBJ1-6; no clear D. Germline V lookup: CDR1 SGHKS, CDR2 YYEKEE (reference sequence). This CDR3 region has 16 residues. V lost 2 bases, J lost 0 bases, and 9 bases lay in between. CDR3 protein: CASSFRVASYNSPLHF. CDR3 nucleotides: TGTGCCAGCAGCTTCCGGGTGGCCTCCTATAATTCACCCCTCCACTTT. Complete variable domain (other parts from reference TRBV5-5 and TRBJ1-6): DAGVTQSPTHLIKTRGQQVTLRCSPISGHKSVSWYQQVLGQGPQFIFQYYEKEERGRGNFPDRFSARQFPNYSSELNVNALLLGDSALYLCASSFRVASYNSPLHFGNGTRLTVT.

This clone was observed once. This chain joins TRBV5-1 and TRBJ2-7; the D is unclear. V lost 0 bases to trimming and J lost 2 bases, with 12 bases between them. The germline V gene has CDR1 SGHRS and CDR2 YFSETQ. This CDR3 comprises 15 residues. CDR3 loop: CASSLGSTSTYEQYF. The CDR3 bases are TGCGCCAGCAGCTTGGGGAGTACGTCAACCTACGAGCAGTACTTC.

The chain employs TRBV7-8 and TRBJ2-7, with 7 bases aligning to TRBD1. V lost 5 bases, J lost 3 bases, and 13 bases stayed unmatched. This CDR3 spans 16 amino acids. Germline lookup yields CDR1 SGHVS and CDR2 FQNEAQ. The CDR3 region is CASSRDRDRVLYEQYF. CDR3 sequence (DNA): TGTGCCAGCAGCCGAGACCGGGACAGAGTTCTCTACGAGCAGTACTTC.

The gene calls are TRBV12-5 and TRBJ2-2, with 8 bases identical to TRBD1. Germline CDR1 reads LGHNT; CDR2 reads FRNRAP. The CDR3 extends over 15 amino acids. Trimming removed 5 bases from V and 6 bases from J; junction bases left unmatched: 8. The CDR3 sequence: CASGAMTGEAGELFF. The CDR3, as DNA: TGTGCTAGTGGTGCTATGACAGGGGAGGCCGGGGAGCTGTTTTTT.

This sequence joins TRBV9 and TRBJ2-1, with D tentatively TRBD2 (5 bases). V lost 4 bases and J 10 bases, leaving 12 bases between the germline ends. The CDR3 length is 12 residues. The germline V gene has CDR1 SGDLS and CDR2 YYNGEE. The CDR3 bases are TGTGCCAGCAGCCCCCACCCGGGGGAGCAGTTCTTC. Protein product: CASSPHPGEQFF.

The chain combines TRBV12-5 with TRBJ2-3; TRBD1 aligns across 8 bases. The V and J ends lost 3 bases and 6 bases, in that order; junction bases with no gene match: 11. The CDR3 has 16 residues. Germline V gene sequence: CDR1 LGHNT, CDR2 FRNRAP. The CDR3 DNA reads TGTGCTAGTGGTTTTCAGATAAGGGCAGGGGGCGATACGCAGTATTTT. This gives the protein CASGFQIRAGGDTQYF.

This chain connects TRBV19 to TRBJ2-7, with 7 positions matching TRBD2. The length of the CDR3 is 14 residues. CDR1 LNHDA and CDR2 SQIVND come from the germline V gene (reference sequence). Trimming at V came to 4 bases and at J to 2 bases, leaving 5 bases not matched to a gene. The CDR3 here is CASSTQRGPYEQYF. The CDR3 DNA sequence: TGTGCCAGTAGTACCCAGCGGGGCCCCTACGAGCAGTACTTC.

This clone was seen once. The V gene is TRBV2, the J gene TRBJ2-1, with 15 bases that match TRBD2. CDR3 size: 16 residues. V gave up 3 bases and J gave up 7 bases; unmatched junction bases: 4. CDR1 and CDR2 (germline): SNHLY, FYNNEI. The CDR3 DNA is TGTGCCAGCAGTGAGTGGACTAGCGGGAGGGGGAATGAGCAGTTCTTC. Translated, it gives CASSEWTSGRGNEQFF.

The CDR3 nucleotides are TGCGCCAGCAGCTTGGGGACAGGGACGACCGAGCAGTACTTC. This encodes CASSLGTGTTEQYF. The V call is TRBV5-1, the J call TRBJ2-7, with 8 bases fitting TRBD1. This CDR3 comprises 14 residues. The ends lost 0 bases at V and 6 bases at J; junction bases unmatched: 5. The germline V gene has CDR1 SGHRS and CDR2 YFSETQ.